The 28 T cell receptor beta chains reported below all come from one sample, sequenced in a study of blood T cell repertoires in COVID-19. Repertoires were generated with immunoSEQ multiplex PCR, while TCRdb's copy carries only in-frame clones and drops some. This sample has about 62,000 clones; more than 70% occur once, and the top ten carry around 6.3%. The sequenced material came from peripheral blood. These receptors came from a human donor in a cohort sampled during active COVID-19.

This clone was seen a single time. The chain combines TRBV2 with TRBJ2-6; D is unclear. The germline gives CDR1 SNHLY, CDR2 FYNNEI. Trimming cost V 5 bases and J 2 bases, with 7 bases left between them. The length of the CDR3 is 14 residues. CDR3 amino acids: CASSYRAGANVLTF. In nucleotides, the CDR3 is TGTGCCAGCAGTTACAGAGCTGGGGCCAACGTCCTGACTTTC.

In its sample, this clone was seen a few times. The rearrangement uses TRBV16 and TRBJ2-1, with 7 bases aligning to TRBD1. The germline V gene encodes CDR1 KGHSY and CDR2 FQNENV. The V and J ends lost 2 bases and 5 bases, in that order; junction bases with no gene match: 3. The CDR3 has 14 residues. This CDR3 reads CASSQQGVNNEQFF. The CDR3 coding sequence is TGTGCCAGCAGCCAACAGGGGGTAAACAATGAGCAGTTCTTC.

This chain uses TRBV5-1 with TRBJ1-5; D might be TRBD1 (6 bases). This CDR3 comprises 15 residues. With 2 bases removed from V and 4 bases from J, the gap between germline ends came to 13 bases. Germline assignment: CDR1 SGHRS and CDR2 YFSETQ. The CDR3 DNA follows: TGCGCCAGCAGCTTTTCAGGGGAAGTTAATCAGCCCCAGCATTTT. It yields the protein CASSFSGEVNQPQHF.

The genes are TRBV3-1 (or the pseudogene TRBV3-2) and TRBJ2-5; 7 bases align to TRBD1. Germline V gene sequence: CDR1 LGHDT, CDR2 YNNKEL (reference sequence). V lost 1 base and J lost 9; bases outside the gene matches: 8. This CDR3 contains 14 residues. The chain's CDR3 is CASSQGWQDRSQYF. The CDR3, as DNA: TGTGCCAGCAGCCAAGGGTGGCAGGACAGGTCCCAGTACTTC.

The CDR3, as DNA: TGTGCCAGCAGCCCTTGGCGGGGCATGAACACTGAAGCTTTCTTT. It codes for CASSPWRGMNTEAFF. This chain uses TRBV3-1 (or the pseudogene TRBV3-2) with TRBJ1-1; D is perhaps TRBD1 (5 bases). The CDR3 loop spans 15 amino acids. Trimming removed 4 bases from V and 0 bases from J, with 12 bases in between. From germline, CDR1 is LGHDT and CDR2 YNNKEL (reference sequence).

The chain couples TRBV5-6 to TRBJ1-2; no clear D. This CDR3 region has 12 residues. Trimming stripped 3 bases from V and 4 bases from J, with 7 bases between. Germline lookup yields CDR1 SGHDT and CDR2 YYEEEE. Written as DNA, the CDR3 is TGTGCCAGCAGCTCCGGGTTCTATGGCTACACCTTC. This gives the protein CASSSGFYGYTF.

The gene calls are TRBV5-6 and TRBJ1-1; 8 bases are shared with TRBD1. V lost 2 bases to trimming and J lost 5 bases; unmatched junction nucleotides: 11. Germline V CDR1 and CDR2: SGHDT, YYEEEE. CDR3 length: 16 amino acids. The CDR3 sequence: CASSFRQGALWTEAFF. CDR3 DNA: TGTGCCAGCAGCTTTCGCCAGGGGGCGCTTTGGACTGAAGCTTTCTTT. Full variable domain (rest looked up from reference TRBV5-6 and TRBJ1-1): DAGVTQSPTHLIKTRGQQVTLRCSPKSGHDTVSWYQQALGQGPQFIFQYYEEEERQRGNFPDRFSGHQFPNYSSELNVNALLLGDSALYLCASSFRQGALWTEAFFGQGTRLTVV.

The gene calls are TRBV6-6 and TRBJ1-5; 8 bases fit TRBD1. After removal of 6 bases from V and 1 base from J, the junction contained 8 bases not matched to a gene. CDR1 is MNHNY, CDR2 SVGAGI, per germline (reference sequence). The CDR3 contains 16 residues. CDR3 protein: CASRPGQGASNQPQHF. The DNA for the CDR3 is TGTGCCAGCAGACCCGGACAGGGAGCAAGCAATCAGCCCCAGCATTTT.

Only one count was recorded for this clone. The CDR3 DNA sequence: TGTGCCAGCTGGGCGACAGGGACGTATGGCTACACCTTC. It translates to CASWATGTYGYTF. This sequence joins TRBV4-2 and TRBJ1-2; 7 bases agree with TRBD1. Germline V gives CDR1 LGHNA, CDR2 YNFKEQ. Trimming at V came to 8 bases and at J to 5 bases, leaving 8 bases not matched to a gene. The CDR3 runs 13 residues.

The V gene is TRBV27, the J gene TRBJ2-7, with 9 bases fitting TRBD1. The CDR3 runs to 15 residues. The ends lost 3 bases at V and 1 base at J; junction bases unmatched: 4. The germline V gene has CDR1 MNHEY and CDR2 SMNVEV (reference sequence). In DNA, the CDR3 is TGTGCCAGCAGTTTGAGGACAGGGGTATCCTACGAGCAGTACTTC. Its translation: CASSLRTGVSYEQYF.

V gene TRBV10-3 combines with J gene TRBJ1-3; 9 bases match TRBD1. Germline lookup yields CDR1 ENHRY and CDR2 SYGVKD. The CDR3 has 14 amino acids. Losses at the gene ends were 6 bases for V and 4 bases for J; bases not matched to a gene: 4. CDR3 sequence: CAISEGQGGNTIYF. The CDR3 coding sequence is TGTGCCATCAGCGAGGGACAGGGAGGAAACACCATATATTTT.

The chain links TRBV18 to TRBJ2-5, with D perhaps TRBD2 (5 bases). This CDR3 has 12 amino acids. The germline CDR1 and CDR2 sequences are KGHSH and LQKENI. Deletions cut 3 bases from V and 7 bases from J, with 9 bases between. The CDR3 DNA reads TGTGCCAGCTCACCCTCCCGGGGGACCCAGTACTTC. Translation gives CASSPSRGTQYF.

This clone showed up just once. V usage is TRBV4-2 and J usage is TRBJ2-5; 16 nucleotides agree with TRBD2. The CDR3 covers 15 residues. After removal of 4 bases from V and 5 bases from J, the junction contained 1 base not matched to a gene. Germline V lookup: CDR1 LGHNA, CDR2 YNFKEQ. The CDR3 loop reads CASSPGLAGGETQYF. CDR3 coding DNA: TGTGCCAGCAGCCCGGGACTAGCGGGAGGGGAGACCCAGTACTTC.

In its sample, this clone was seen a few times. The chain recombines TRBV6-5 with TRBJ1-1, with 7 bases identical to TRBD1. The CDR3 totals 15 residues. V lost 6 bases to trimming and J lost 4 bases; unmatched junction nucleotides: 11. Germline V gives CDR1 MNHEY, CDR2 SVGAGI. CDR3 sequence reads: CASRDVQGRGTEAFF. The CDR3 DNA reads TGTGCCAGCAGGGACGTACAGGGGCGGGGCACTGAAGCTTTCTTT.

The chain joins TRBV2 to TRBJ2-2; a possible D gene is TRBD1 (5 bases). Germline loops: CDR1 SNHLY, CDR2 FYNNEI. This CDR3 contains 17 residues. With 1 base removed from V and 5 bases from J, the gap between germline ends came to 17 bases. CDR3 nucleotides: TGTGCCAGCAGTGAAGGTCGCAGGGCCAAATCGACCGGGGAGCTGTTTTTT. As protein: CASSEGRRAKSTGELFF.

The CDR3 spells CASSYRQVTYEQYF. The CDR3 DNA is TGTGCCAGCAGTTATCGACAGGTAACCTACGAGCAGTACTTC. V and J are TRBV6-9 and TRBJ2-7, with D possibly matching TRBD1 (6 bases). The CDR3 has 14 residues. V shed 2 bases and J shed 2 bases, with 10 bases lying between them. CDR1 and CDR2 (germline): MNHGY, SVAAGI.

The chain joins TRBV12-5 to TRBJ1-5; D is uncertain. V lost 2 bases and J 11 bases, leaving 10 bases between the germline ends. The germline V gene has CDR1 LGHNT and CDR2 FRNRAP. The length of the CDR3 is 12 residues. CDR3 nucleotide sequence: TGTGCTAGTGGTTTGCCCCCCTCGGCCCAGCATTTT. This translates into CASGLPPSAQHF.

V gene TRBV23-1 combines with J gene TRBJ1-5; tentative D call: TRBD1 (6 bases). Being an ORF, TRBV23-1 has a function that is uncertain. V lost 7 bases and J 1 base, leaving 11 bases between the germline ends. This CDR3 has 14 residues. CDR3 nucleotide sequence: TGCGCCAGCATCAAGGACAGAAGCAATCAGCCCCAGCATTTT. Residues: CASIKDRSNQPQHF.

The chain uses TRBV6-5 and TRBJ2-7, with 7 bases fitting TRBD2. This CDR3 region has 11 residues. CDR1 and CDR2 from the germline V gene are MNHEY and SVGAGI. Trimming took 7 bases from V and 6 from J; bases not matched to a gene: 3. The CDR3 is CASTREGEQYF. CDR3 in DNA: TGTGCCAGCACCAGGGAGGGCGAGCAGTACTTC.

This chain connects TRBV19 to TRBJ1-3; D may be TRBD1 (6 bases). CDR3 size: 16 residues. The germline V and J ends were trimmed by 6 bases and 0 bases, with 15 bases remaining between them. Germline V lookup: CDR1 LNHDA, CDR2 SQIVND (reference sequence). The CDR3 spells CASRPGAGLSGNTIYF. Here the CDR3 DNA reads TGTGCCAGTAGGCCAGGGGCTGGACTCTCTGGAAACACCATATATTTT.

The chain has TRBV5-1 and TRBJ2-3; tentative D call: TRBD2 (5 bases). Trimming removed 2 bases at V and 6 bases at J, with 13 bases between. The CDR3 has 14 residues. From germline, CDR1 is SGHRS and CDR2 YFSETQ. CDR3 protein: CASSLQLVSDTQYF. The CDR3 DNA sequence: TGCGCCAGCAGCTTACAACTAGTCTCGGATACGCAGTATTTT. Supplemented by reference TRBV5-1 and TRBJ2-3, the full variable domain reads KAGVTQTPRYLIKTRGQQVTLSCSPISGHRSVSWYQQTPGQGLQFLFEYFSETQRNKGNFPGRFSGRQFSNSRSEMNVSTLELGDSALYLCASSLQLVSDTQYFGPGTRLTVL.

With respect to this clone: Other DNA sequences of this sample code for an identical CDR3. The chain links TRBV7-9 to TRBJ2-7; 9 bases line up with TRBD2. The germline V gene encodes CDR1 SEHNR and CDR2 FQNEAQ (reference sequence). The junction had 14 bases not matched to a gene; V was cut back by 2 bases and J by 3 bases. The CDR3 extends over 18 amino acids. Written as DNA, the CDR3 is TGTGCCAGCAGCTTACGGGCGGGGGGGACTAGCATAATCTACGAGCAGTACTTC. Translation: CASSLRAGGTSIIYEQYF.

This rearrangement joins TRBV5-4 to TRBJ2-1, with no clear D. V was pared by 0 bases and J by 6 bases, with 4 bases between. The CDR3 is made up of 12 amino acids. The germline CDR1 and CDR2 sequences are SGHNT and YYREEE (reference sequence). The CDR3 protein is CASSLGRNEQFF. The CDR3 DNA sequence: TGTGCCAGCAGCTTGGGTCGCAATGAGCAGTTCTTC.

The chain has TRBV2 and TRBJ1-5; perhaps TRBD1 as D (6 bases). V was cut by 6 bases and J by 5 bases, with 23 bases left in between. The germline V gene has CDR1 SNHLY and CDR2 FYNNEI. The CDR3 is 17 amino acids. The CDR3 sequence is CASRTAPGQGMDQPQHF. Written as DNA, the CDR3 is TGTGCCAGCAGGACAGCACCGGGACAAGGAATGGATCAGCCCCAGCATTTT.

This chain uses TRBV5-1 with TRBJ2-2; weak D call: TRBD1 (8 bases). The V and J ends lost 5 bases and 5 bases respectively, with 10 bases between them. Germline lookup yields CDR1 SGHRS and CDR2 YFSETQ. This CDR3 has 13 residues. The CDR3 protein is CASRQGGTGELFF. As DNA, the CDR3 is TGCGCCAGCAGACAGGGGGGGACCGGGGAGCTGTTTTTT.

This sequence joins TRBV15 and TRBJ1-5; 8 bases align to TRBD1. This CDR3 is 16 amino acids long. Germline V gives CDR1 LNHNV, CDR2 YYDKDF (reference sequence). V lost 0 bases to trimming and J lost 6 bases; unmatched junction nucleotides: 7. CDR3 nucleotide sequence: TGTGCCACCAGCAGAGATAGGGCAGGGGGCTTTCAGCCCCAGCATTTT. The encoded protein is CATSRDRAGGFQPQHF.

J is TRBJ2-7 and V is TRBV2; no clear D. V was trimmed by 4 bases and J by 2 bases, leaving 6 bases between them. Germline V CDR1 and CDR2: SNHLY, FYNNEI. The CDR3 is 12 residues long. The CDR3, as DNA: TGTGCCAGCAGTGCTCGCGCCTACGAGCAGTACTTC. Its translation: CASSARAYEQYF.

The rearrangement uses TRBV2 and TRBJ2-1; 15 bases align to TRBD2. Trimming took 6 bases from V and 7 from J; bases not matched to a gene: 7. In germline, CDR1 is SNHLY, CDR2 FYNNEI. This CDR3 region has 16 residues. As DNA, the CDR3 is TGTGCCAGCAGCCACCCGGGACTAGCGGGAGGAAATGAGCAGTTCTTC. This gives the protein CASSHPGLAGGNEQFF.